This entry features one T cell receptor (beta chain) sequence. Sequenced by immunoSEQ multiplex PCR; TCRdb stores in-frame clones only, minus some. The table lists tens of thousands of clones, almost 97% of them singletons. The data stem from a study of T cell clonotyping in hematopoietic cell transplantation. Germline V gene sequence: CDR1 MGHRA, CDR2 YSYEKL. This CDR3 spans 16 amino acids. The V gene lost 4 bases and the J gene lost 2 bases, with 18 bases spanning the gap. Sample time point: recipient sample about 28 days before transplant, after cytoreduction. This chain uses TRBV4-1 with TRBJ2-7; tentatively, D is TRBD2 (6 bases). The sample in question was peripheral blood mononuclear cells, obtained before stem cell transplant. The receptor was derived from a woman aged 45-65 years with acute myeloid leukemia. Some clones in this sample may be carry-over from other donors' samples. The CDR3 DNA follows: TGCGCCAGCAGCCTCGTGAGTGGCCAGCGGGCCTACGAGCAGTACTTC. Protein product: CASSLVSGQRAYEQYF.